Given below is one TCR beta chain in context. The sample comes from a study of blood T cell repertoires in COVID-19. Germline trimming cut 0 bases from V and 4 bases from J; bases unmatched to any gene: 24. CDR3 size: 22 residues. Germline CDR1 is ENHRY and CDR2 is SYGVKD. TCRdb's copy holds only in-frame clones and misses some; the assay was immunoSEQ multiplex PCR. Of about 53,000 clones listed, 65% to 90% are singletons. The sample consisted of peripheral blood. This sequence originates from a woman aged 55-69 years with acute or convalescent COVID-19. This chain joins TRBV10-3 and TRBJ1-2, with TRBD1 matching over 9 bases. The CDR3 DNA is TGTGCCATCAGTGAGTCTAAGGGAACCGGGACAGGGAGGCTCGCGCTCGGCTATGGCTACACCTTC. Its protein product is CAISESKGTGTGRLALGYGYTF.